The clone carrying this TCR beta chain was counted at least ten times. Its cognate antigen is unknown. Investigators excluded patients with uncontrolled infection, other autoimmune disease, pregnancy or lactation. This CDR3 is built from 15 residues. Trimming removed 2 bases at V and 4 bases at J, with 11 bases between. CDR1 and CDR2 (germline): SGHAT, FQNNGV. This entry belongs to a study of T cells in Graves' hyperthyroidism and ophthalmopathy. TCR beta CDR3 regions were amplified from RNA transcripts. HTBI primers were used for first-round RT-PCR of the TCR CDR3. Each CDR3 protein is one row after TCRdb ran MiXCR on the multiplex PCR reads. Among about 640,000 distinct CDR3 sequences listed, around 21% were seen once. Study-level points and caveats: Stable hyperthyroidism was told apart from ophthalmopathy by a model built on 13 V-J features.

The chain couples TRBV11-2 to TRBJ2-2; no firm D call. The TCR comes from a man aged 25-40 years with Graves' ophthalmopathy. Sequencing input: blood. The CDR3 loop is CASSLIMTGTGELFF. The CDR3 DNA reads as TGTGCCAGCAGCTTAATCATGACGGGCACCGGGGAGCTGTTTTTT.